This T cell receptor (beta chain) was captured by sequencing in a study of beta chain features in type 1 diabetes. Findings of the study overall: Type 1 diabetes patients had TCRB CDR3s that were shorter (moderately but significantly so) in all four CD4+ subsets. VDJ junctions in type 1 diabetes patients carried more deletions and fewer insertions. Researchers could not determine here whether HLA type influences TCRB rearrangement. Patients showed naive, central memory and Treg TCRB repertoires that appeared more similar than those of healthy donors.

Deletions cut 11 bases from V and 12 bases from J, with 22 bases between. The CDR3 contains 12 residues. Germline V lookup: CDR1 SNHLY, CDR2 FYNNEI. The sequenced template was cDNA made from the entire isolated RNA. Some clones are missing from TCRdb's copy, which holds only in-frame ones; the method was immunoSEQ multiplex PCR. The data contain roughly 180,000 clones, 7.8% of them singletons. Stem cell-like memory, regulatory, central memory and naive CD4+ cells were sorted via CD45RO/CCR7/CD25/CD127/CD95/CD27. Regarding this clone: Its cognate antigen is unknown.

V and J are TRBV2 and TRBJ1-2, with D possibly being TRBD1 (5 bases). Sequencing used central memory CD4+ T cells from blood. The TCR sequence derives from a woman aged 40 to 55 with type 1 diabetes. In nucleotides, the CDR3 is TGTGCCCCACGGGGCTCTCGGGGAGGAAACACCTTC. This translates into CAPRGSRGGNTF.